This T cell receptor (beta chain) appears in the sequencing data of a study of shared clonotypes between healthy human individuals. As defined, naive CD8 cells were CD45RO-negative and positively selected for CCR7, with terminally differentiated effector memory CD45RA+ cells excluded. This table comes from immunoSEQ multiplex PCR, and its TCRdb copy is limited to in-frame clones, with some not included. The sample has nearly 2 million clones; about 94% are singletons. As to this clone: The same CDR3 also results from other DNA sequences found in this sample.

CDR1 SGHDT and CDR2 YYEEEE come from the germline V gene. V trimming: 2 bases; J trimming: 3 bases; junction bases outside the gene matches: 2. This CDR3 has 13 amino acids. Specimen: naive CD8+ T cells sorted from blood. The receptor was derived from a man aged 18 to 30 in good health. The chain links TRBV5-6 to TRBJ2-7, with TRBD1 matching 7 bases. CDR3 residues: CASSFGTDYEQYF. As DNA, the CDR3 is TGTGCCAGCAGCTTCGGGACAGACTACGAGCAGTACTTC.